The rows below give T cell receptor beta chains drawn from one sample of a study of T-cell reconstitution after alpha-beta-depleted transplantation in children. TCRdb independently ran MiXCR on the PCR reads; one entry per CDR3 protein. Here the sample spans roughly 790,000 distinct CDR3 sequences, roughly 15% being singletons. Source: PBMCs, mostly from graft donor cells, taken 360 days after TCRalphabeta/CD19-depleted stem cell transplant. Receptors were obtained from a male patient younger than 18 who had a stem cell transplant for acute lymphoblastic leukemia, so the T cells may come from the graft donor. The CDR3 runs from the conserved cysteine through the conserved F or W. Each record gives: D gene, J gene, V gene, clone size, CDR3 protein, CDR3 DNA. The D gene is left open where the match is weak. For some rows the clone size is stated as once, few or many, or as a class when expanded; others skip it.

>TRBD2|TRBJ2-3|TRBV18|NA
CASDSRVAGRTDTQYF
TGTGCCAGCGATTCTCGGGTAGCGGGAAGGACAGATACGCAGTATTTT
>NA|TRBJ1-4|TRBV5-1|few
CASSAEAVNEKLFF
TGCGCCAGCAGCGCAGAGGCGGTGAATGAAAAACTGTTTTTT
>NA|TRBJ2-1|TRBV27|few
CASSYQSLYNEQFF
TGTGCCAGCAGTTACCAATCCCTTTACAATGAGCAGTTCTTC
>NA|TRBJ2-7|TRBV12-3/TRBV12-4|few
CATLNREKDHEQYF
TGTGCCACCTTAAACCGGGAAAAAGATCACGAGCAGTACTTC
>NA|TRBJ2-2|TRBV6-1|few
CASSVGRESPGELFF
TGTGCCAGCAGTGTCGGCAGGGAATCCCCCGGGGAGCTGTTTTTT
>NA|TRBJ2-1|TRBV5-4|few
CASSLEILAEQFF
TGTGCCAGCAGCTTGGAAATACTAGCAGAGCAGTTCTTC
>TRBD2|TRBJ2-1|TRBV12-3/TRBV12-4|many
CASRYAGTSKHEQFF
TGTGCCAGCAGGTACGCCGGGACTAGTAAACATGAGCAGTTCTTC
>TRBD1|TRBJ2-2|TRBV25-1|NA
CASSRPGQHTGELFF
TGTGCCAGCAGCCGACCGGGACAGCACACCGGGGAGCTGTTTTTT
>TRBD1|TRBJ1-1|TRBV12-3/TRBV12-4|NA
CASGKDRRTEAFF
TGTGCCAGCGGGAAGGACAGGCGCACTGAAGCTTTCTTT
>TRBD2|TRBJ2-7|TRBV9|NA
CASSPRGGVSYEQYF
TGTGCCAGCAGCCCCCGGGGGGGAGTCTCCTACGAGCAGTACTTC
>TRBD2|TRBJ2-2|TRBV28|few
CASSLSSGRGAELFF
TGTGCCAGCAGTTTAAGTAGCGGGAGAGGTGCGGAGCTGTTTTTT
>NA|TRBJ2-5|TRBV11-2|NA
CASSLWDQETQYF
TGTGCCAGCAGCTTATGGGACCAAGAGACCCAGTACTTC
>NA|TRBJ2-7|TRBV9|NA
CASSVKENEQYF
TGTGCCAGCAGCGTAAAGGAGAACGAGCAGTACTTC
>NA|TRBJ2-7|TRBV5-5|few
CASSFWRKGPYEQYF
TGTGCCAGCAGCTTCTGGAGAAAGGGGCCCTACGAGCAGTACTTC
>TRBD2|TRBJ2-1|TRBV29-1|NA
CSVDSGRADSYNEQFF
TGCAGCGTTGATAGCGGGAGGGCCGACTCCTACAATGAGCAGTTCTTC
>NA|TRBJ2-7|TRBV5-1|NA
CASSLAGQCYEQYF
TGCGCCAGCAGCTTGGCCGGACAGTGCTACGAGCAGTACTTC
>NA|TRBJ2-3|TRBV3-1|NA
CASRKLEGTQYF
TGTGCCAGCCGGAAACTAGAGGGTACGCAGTATTTT
>NA|TRBJ1-1|TRBV7-8|NA
CASSLAFKGAEAFF
TGTGCCAGCAGCTTAGCGTTCAAAGGGGCTGAAGCTTTCTTT
>TRBD2|TRBJ2-1|TRBV7-9|NA
CASSSRTSEAYNEQFF
TGTGCCAGCAGCTCCAGGACTAGCGAAGCCTACAATGAGCAGTTCTTC
>NA|TRBJ2-3|TRBV5-1|many
CASSQTGDTQYF
TGCGCCAGCAGTCAAACAGGGGATACGCAGTATTTT